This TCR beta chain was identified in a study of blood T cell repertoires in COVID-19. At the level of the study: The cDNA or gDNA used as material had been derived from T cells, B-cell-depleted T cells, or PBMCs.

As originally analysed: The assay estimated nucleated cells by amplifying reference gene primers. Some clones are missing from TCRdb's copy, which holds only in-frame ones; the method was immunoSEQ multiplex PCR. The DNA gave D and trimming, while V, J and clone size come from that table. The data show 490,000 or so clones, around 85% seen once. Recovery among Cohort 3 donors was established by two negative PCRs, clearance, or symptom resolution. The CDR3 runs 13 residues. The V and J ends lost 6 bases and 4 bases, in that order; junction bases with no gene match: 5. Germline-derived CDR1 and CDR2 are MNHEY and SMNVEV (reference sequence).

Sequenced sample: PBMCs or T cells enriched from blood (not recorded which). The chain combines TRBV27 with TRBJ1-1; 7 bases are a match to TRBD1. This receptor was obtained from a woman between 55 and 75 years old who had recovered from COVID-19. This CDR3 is CASRNRGSTEAFF. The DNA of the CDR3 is TGTGCCAGCAGGAACAGGGGATCCACTGAAGCTTTCTTT.